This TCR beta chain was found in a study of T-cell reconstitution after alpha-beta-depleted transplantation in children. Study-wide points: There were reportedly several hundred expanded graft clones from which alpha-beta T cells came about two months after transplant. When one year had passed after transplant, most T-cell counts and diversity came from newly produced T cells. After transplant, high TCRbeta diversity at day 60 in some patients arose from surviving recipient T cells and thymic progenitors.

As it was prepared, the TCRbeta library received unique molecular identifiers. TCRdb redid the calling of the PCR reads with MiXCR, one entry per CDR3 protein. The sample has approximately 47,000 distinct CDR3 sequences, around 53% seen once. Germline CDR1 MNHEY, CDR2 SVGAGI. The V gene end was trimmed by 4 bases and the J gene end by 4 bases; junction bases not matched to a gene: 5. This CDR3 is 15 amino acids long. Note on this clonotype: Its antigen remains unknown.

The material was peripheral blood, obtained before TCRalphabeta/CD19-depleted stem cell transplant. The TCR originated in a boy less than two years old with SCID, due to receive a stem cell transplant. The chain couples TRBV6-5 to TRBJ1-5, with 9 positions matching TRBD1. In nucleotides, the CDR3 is TGTGCCAGCAGTTCAACAGGGGGCCAAAATCAGCCCCAGCATTTT. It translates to CASSSTGGQNQPQHF.